This T cell receptor (beta chain) was captured in a study of cytomegalovirus exposure and HLA in healthy donors. General study findings and limits: A later analysis linked a missense variant in DCLRE1C to the trimming of TCR beta V and J genes. Usually a TCR sequence was rare, but some public TCRs were found in many donors. Excluded were some V segments that proved indistinguishable, including TRBV6-2 and TRBV6-3.

This CDR3 is built from 13 residues. The germline gives CDR1 SGHRS, CDR2 YFSETQ. V gave up 0 bases and J gave up 4 bases, with 7 bases separating them. PCR used 60 Vbeta primers and 13 Jbeta primers. Method: immunoSEQ multiplex PCR; TCRdb's copy keeps in-frame clones and lacks some. The sample includes about 240,000 clones, approximately 85% of them seen just once. Turning to this clone: The antigen is unknown.

The material sequenced was PBMCs. The chain links TRBV5-1 to TRBJ1-2; the D is unclear. The receptor comes from a girl aged 2 to 10 in good health and CMV-seronegative. In DNA form, the CDR3 reads TGCGCCAGCAGCTTGGAACAGCCCTATGGCTACACCTTC. It codes for CASSLEQPYGYTF.